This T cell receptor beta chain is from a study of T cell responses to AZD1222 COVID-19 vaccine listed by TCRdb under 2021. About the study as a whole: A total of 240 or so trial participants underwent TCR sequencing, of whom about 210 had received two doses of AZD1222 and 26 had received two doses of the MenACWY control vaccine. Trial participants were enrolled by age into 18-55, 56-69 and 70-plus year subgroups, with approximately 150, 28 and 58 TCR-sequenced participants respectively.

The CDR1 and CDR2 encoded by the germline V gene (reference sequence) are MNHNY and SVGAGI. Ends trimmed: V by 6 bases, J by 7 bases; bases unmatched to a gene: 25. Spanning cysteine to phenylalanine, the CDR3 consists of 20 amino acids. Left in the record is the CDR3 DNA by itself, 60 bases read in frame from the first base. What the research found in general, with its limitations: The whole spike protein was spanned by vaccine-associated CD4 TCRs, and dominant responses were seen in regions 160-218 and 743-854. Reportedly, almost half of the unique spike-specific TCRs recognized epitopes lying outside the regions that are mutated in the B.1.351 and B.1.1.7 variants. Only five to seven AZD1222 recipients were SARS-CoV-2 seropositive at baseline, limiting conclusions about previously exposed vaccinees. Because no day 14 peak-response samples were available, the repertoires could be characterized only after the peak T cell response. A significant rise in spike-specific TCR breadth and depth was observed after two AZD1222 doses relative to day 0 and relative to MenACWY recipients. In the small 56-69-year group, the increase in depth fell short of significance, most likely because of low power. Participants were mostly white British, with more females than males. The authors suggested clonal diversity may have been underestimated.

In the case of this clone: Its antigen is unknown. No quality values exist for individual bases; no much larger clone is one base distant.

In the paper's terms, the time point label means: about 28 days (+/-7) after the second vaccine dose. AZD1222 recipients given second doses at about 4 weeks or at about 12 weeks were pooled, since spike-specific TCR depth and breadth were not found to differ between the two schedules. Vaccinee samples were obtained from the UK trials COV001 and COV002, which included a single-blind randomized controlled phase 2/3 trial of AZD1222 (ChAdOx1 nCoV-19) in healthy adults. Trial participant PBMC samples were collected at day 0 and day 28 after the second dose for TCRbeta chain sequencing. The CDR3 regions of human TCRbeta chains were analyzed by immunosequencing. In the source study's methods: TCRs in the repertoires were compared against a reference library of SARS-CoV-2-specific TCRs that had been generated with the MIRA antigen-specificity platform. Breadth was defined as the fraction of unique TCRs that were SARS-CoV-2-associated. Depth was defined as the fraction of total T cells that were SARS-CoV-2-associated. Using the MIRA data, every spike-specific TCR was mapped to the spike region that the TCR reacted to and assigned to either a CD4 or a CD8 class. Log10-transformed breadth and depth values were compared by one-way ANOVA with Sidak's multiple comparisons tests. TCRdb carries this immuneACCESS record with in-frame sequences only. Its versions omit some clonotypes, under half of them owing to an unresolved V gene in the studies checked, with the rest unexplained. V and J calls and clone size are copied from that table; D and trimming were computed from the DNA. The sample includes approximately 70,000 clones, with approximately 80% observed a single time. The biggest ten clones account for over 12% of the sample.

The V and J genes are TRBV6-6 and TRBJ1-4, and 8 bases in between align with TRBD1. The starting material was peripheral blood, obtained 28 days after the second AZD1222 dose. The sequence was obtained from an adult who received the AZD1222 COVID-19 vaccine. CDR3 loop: CASSDRRDRRASGVAEKLFF. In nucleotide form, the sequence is TGTGCCAGCAGCGATAGAAGGGACAGGAGAGCCAGTGGGGTTGCTGAAAAACTGTTTTTT.